Listed here is a single T cell receptor (beta chain). The clone's antigen remains unknown. Within one base of it there is no much larger clone, and no base qualities were kept. This entry belongs to a study of cytomegalovirus exposure and HLA in healthy donors (dated by TCRdb to the late 2010s). Regarding the study in general: In an earlier analysis of some 610 of the donors, about 270 Gb of sequence data and approximately 120 million unique TCR beta sequences from about 180 million T cells were reported. An early release covering over 500 HLA-typed donors comprised roughly 300 gigabases of sequencing data and tens of millions of unique TCR sequences. The genetic ancestry cluster associated with self-reported Caucasian donors included about four fifths of the 350 to 500 genotyped donors. The aim of the study was to test whether cataloging public T cell receptors could identify signatures of past pathogen exposure. The T cell repertoires of under 700 subjects were profiled by immunosequencing and related to cytomegalovirus serostatus. In addition to the first cohort of several hundred subjects, a separate validation cohort of some 120 different subjects was used. To predict cytomegalovirus infection status, the study brought together high-throughput TCR immunosequencing, statistical association of individual TCRs with disease status, and machine learning. To study patterns of TCR occurrence, a later analysis re-analyzed previously published TCR beta repertoires from around 700 donors and added high-resolution HLA genotyping. The later analysis used no new phenotypic data to find candidate immune exposures, relying instead on TCR beta sequences and their occurrence across donors. To decide whether each TCR beta V gene segment behaved as functional or pseudogenic, an earlier analysis of several hundred of the donors relied on high-throughput TCR beta sequencing. Donor age, sex, ethnicity and CMV serostatus were collected together with the repertoire data. Genome-wide SNP genotypes for about 55% of the 666 donors were used in a later genetic analysis, which treated that subset as a discovery cohort. All discovery cohort repertoires had been generated using a single sequencing platform. Both class I and class II loci were covered by HLA typing, at four-digit resolution. The number of typed donors differed by locus: about 620-630 for A, B, C, DRB1 and DQB1; about 520 for DQA1; some 590 for DPA1; and around 470 for DPB1. Roughly five DR-DQ haplotypes were handled as single units for association and clustering because linkage in the cohort was strong. On average, roughly 250,000 unique TCR beta nucleotide sequences were sequenced per donor among roughly 430 genotyped donors of the cohort, with about 17% of those sequences being non-productive.

The library was generated by the immunoSEQ multiplex PCR assay. For the multiplex PCR, a mixture combining 60 forward primers for TCR Vbeta segments and 13 reverse primers for TCR Jbeta segments was used. The CDR3 region of rearranged TCR beta genes was amplified from genomic DNA by a multiplex PCR assay. The amplified TCR beta libraries were sequenced on the Illumina HiSeq System as 87-base-pair reads. Per the source publication's procedure: A later analysis tallied roughly 80 million unique TCR beta chains across the 700 or so repertoires, and approximately 9.9 million of those chains were shared by two or more donors. Raw reads were error-corrected and collapsed into unique sequences by a nearest-neighbor algorithm in which closely related sequences were merged to remove PCR and sequencing errors. To assign V, D and J gene segments, CDR3 sequences were aligned to IMGT reference sequences. Each retained sequence needed at least a six-nucleotide match to both a V gene segment and a J gene segment. A rearrangement was called productive if the CDR3 had no stop codons and remained in frame with V and J, and every other rearrangement was called non-productive. CDR3 was defined according to IMGT convention as the region running from the second conserved V-encoded cysteine to the conserved J-encoded phenylalanine. Sequences without an unambiguous match to a single V gene segment were excluded from the earlier analysis of 500 to 700 of the donors. In an earlier analysis of approximately 610 of the donors, V segments were called functional above 56.7% productive rearrangements and were called segregating when the between-donor standard deviation exceeded 5%. To diagnose cytomegalovirus status from the catalog of TCR beta chain sequences, a statistical classification framework was built. V and J gene assignment, in a later analysis, came from comparing TCR nucleotide sequences with IMGT/GENE-DB human TR gene sequences. Using the TCRdist pipeline, a later analysis assigned CDR3 sequences along with most-parsimonious VDJ recombination scenarios. In a later analysis, every TCR beta chain was defined by the combination of its CDR3 amino acid sequence and its V-gene family, and reads without a unique V-gene family were dropped. To address suspected cross-contamination and a sequencing artifact, a later analysis removed under 600 highly shared, low-generation-probability nucleotide sequences. For each public chain, a later analysis derived a clonal expansion index from normalized ranks of inferred template counts within each repertoire. In a later analysis, generation probabilities were computed with a VDJ recombination model fitted to out-of-frame rearrangements, and the resulting probabilities were checked against IGoR. A later analysis scored TCR-TCR, TCR-HLA and TCR-CMV co-occurrence with hypergeometric tests, applying a repertoire-size bias correction to TCR pairs. A later analysis estimated false discovery rates by permuting HLA or CMV assignments 20 times. In a later analysis, co-occurring TCRs were grouped using DBSCAN, with TCRdist sequence similarity added in when clustering inside HLA-allele-positive subsets. Repertoires with fewer than 30,000 or more than 120,000 public chains, plus five repertoires with anomalous nucleotide sharing, were excluded from co-occurrence clustering. TCRdb's version of the immuneACCESS table is confined to in-frame rearrangements and falls short of the full clone set. An unresolved V gene accounts for under half of the shortfall where checked; the remainder is of unknown origin. Clonal size and the V and J genes are those of that table, whereas D and trimming came from the DNA. A total of about 130,000 clones appear in this sample, around 80% of them only once. Clones ranked in the top ten supply roughly 5.5% of the sample.

The paper's findings and limits, for the study overall: The earlier analysis of 587 of the donors excluded some 16 rarely observed V segments, including chromosome 9 orphons, because counts were too low. Because the 87-base-pair reads could not distinguish some IMGT-functional V segments, including TRBV6-2 and TRBV6-3, those segments were excluded. Most TCR sequences were seen in very few donors, while some public TCRs were found in many individuals. This cohort had only TCR beta chains sequenced, and the lack of alpha or paired-chain data limited which features could be detected. Linkage disequilibrium might explain the correlated functional status among segregating V segments, but an unknown experimental factor could not be excluded. According to a later analysis, most CMV-associated TCR beta chains appeared to be HLA-restricted, and the HLA associations seemed to be driven largely by CMV exposure. V-gene and J-gene trimming of TCR beta chains was associated with a missense DCLRE1C variant in a later genetic analysis, and the association was replicated in an independent cohort. Cytomegalovirus status was reported to be diagnosed by the classifier with high specificity and sensitivity in both the original and validation cohorts. An earlier analysis of 450 to 750 of the donors showed that most TCR beta V segments appeared in productive rearrangements either about 87% or about 30% of the time, which broadly matched IMGT annotations. Compared with equally common non-associated chains, HLA-associated TCR beta chains in a later analysis were more clonally expanded and had lower generation probabilities. Strong co-occurrence of HLA alleles, especially DR and DQ, made assigning TCR associations to individual alleles difficult. The authors suggested that the approach could potentially be generalized to other disease states and immunological phenotypes. The presence/absence analyses assumed that sequencing depth was roughly uniform across donors, and that assumption may not be true. In a later genetic analysis, fewer N-insertions in productive TCRs were reported among donors in an Asian-associated ancestry cluster than the 666-donor mean. In a later analysis, TCR association rates were found to vary across HLA loci, with the most associated TCRs seen for DRB1 alleles and the fewest for HLA-C alleles. In a later analysis, about 17,000 TCR beta sequences were associated with specific HLA alleles at a false discovery rate of 0.05. A later analysis reported that several top co-occurrence clusters appeared linked to parvovirus B19, influenza, CMV and Epstein-Barr virus. For the cohort, immune exposure information was limited to CMV serostatus. A group of highly shared sequence variants was considered likely to be a technical artifact of the sequencing pipeline. Because HLA typing was missing for some donors at each locus, association tests included only the typed subset. The study listed 150 to 200 TCR beta chains as associated with cytomegalovirus. Three of the identified cytomegalovirus-associated TCR beta chains were confirmed in vitro to be specific for cytomegalovirus antigens. A further reported finding was that TCR beta sequences accurately predicted the HLA-A and HLA-B alleles for most subjects in the first cohort.

The cohort consisted of approximately 690 healthy bone marrow donors. At the time of sampling, every cohort member was nominally healthy, though immune exposures that went unrecorded were likely present. The donor tested CMV seronegative, placing the donor among the 350 or so seronegative members of the cohort. A peripheral blood sample was provided by each donor, and peripheral blood mononuclear cells were used for TCR beta sequencing. The Qiagen DNeasy Blood Extraction Kit was used to extract genomic DNA from the blood cell samples. The CDR3 contains 14 residues, cysteine and phenylalanine counted. The retained sequence is limited to the CDR3, 42 bases, with the frame set at the first base. CDR1 is given as SGHTA and CDR2 as FQGTGA, both from the germline V gene. The trim is 6 bases for V and 9 bases for J, with a gap of 19 bases between the germline ends.

Sequencing was carried out using PBMCs. The TCR sequence derives from a man aged 25-40 years in good health and CMV-seronegative. This sequence uses TRBV7-3 and TRBJ2-3; tentative D gene TRBD2, with 5 bases matching. CDR3 sequence: CASSSSYYSETQYF. The DNA sequence follows: TGTGCCAGCAGTTCCTCATACTATAGCGAGACGCAGTATTTT.